This TCR beta chain was sequenced for a study of blood T cell dynamics during melanoma immunotherapy. Study-wide background: Metastatic melanoma patients received first-line pembrolizumab or nivolumab plus ipilimumab.

Points on this clone: The antigen remains unidentified.

Each sorted CD8+ T cell subset had its entire DNA loaded. Data came from immunoSEQ multiplex PCR; TCRdb stores just in-frame clones and leaves some out. This sample has some 13,000 clones, with roughly 94% found just once. The germline V gene has CDR1 SQVTM and CDR2 ANQGSEA. The CDR3 spans 13 residues. Trimming pared 1 base from V and 2 bases from J, leaving 8 bases between. Indicated time point: pre-treatment baseline. Study results and limitations: It remained unknown if the driving T cell clones were melanoma-specific.

The material was effector memory CD8+ T cells from blood, obtained from a patient treated with checkpoint blockade. This sequence was found in a human donor with melanoma. The chain employs TRBV29-1 and TRBJ2-5; D unresolved. CDR3 sequence: CSVEGIRQETQYF. The CDR3 bases are TGCAGCGTTGAAGGTATCAGACAAGAGACCCAGTACTTC.